This T cell receptor (beta chain) was sequenced in a study of tissue T cells after allogeneic stem cell transplantation. This CDR3 spans 13 amino acids. Germline CDR1 reads KGHTA; CDR2 reads FQNQQP. The time point here: mouse harvest day 7 after allogeneic transplant. Tail vein injection delivered 10^7 T-cell-depleted bone marrow cells and 10^6 splenic CD5+ T cells. CDR3 sequences, V/J genes, frequencies and template counts came from survey-depth TCRbeta sequencing. Repertoires were generated with immunoSEQ multiplex PCR, while TCRdb's copy carries only in-frame clones and drops some. The sample yields several thousand clones, over 45% seen once. With regard to this clone: The genes are named according to mouse. The read is 1 residue too short to cover the CDR3 end, so that end is filled in from the germline J gene.

Sequenced input: spleen. The TCR was taken from a female BALB/c mouse given C57BL/6 T cells with graft-versus-host disease after an allogeneic hematopoietic cell transplant. J is TRBJ2-3 and V is TRBV23; the DNA was not used to check the table's D call, TRBD1. CDR3 bases read: TGCTCCAGCAGCCACAGGGGAGCAGAAACGCTGTAT. Its translation: CSSSHRGAETLY. The whole CDR3 sequence reads CSSSHRGAETLYF.